The subject of this entry is one TCR beta chain. In its sample, this clone was seen once. Its antigen specificity is not known. One base away there is no much larger clone; base qualities are not given. The data originate from a study of shared clonotypes between healthy human individuals (dated by TCRdb to 2020 to 2022). At the level of the whole study: Three men and two women, aged 18 to 49 years, made up the cohort. To estimate repertoire size and how much clonotype sharing occurs between individuals, the study deeply sequenced the blood TCR repertoires of several healthy adults. For each donor, CD4 naive and CD4 memory were each given three plates, CD8 naive was given two plates, and CD8 memory was given one plate. To increase sequencing depth and limit assay-specific biases, different laboratories used diverse techniques to prepare libraries and sequence TCR repertoires. Between about 0.94 and 8.9 billion PBMCs per donor were obtained by leukapheresis.

CDR1 MNHEY and CDR2 SMNVEV are derived from the germline V gene (reference sequence). Relative to germline, V is missing 3 bases and J is missing 2 bases, with 8 bases of the junction outside any gene match. From the cysteine up to the phenylalanine, the CDR3 has a length of 17 residues. Solely the CDR3 DNA is kept, with 51 bases framed from the first base. Using the deep immunoSEQ assay, multiplex PCR amplified TCR CDR3 regions from genomic DNA. Genomic DNA extracted from each cell subset was distributed evenly over all wells of several immunoSEQ 96-well plates, and each plate served as one replicate. For sorted subsets, 150 to 200 ng genomic DNA, equal to approximately 30,000 T cell genomes, was loaded into each replicate PCR. Purified libraries were measured with a Qubit 3.0 fluorometer, size-checked on a Bioanalyzer 2100, and measured again with the KAPA Library Quantification kit. Every immunoSEQ 96-well plate was sequenced on a separate single-read 150-cycle Illumina NextSeq 550 flow cell. In the authors' own workflow: Because the immunoSEQ output included only junctional sequences and no quality scores, the filtering could not be the same as the filtering used for full-length reads. To assign V/J genes and CDR3, sequences were annotated using PyIR, a Python wrapper for IgBLAST v1.9, with IMGT germline references. Reads were removed for weak V/J assignments (E-value above 1e-6), missing CDR3, stop codons, out-of-frame junctions, or ambiguous translated residues. V3J clonotypes were defined as sequences sharing the same inferred V gene, J gene, and CDR3 amino acid sequence. To compute the percentage overlap between repertoires, the number of shared unique clonotypes was divided by the size of the smaller repertoire. Three approaches were used to assess repertoire richness: RTK rarefaction, the Chao1 estimator, and Recon v2.1 estimates of unobserved clonotypes. OLGA was used to compute generation probabilities for all TCRbeta clonotypes that the gDNA method yielded from a handful of donors. As stored in TCRdb, this immuneACCESS dataset retains in-frame rearrangements with V and J assigned. A fraction of the clones does not appear; measured against another copy, unresolved V genes explain less than half of the discrepancy, and the remainder lacks a known reason. That table is the source of V, J and clone size, and D and trimming were worked out from the DNA. The sample data list more than 550,000 clones, and roughly 87% of these were observed just once. Of the sample, about a third is held by the ten largest clones.

The paper's findings and limits, for the study overall: Across a handful of donors, approximately 4.9% of naive CD4, approximately 3.6% of naive CD8, about 2.3% of memory CD4, and around 0.4% of memory CD8 clonotypes were shared. Rarefaction of sorted-subset datasets indicated incomplete sequencing despite the large sequencing depth. Based on pairwise subsampling, the degree of clonotype sharing among donors was expected to be affected by sequencing depth. Sampling was restricted to blood, and TCR repertoires in tissues likely differ from the TCR repertoires found in blood. Because the study included only a small number of donors, the genetic and exposure-history diversity represented was limited. Clonotypes shared by all four sorted-subset donors showed higher generation probabilities than non-shared clonotypes. Naive subsets generally had larger estimated clonotype richness than memory subsets did.

The donors were healthy, HIV-negative adults who had no recently reported acute infections or vaccinations. Every donor was a Caucasian adult residing in Nashville, Tennessee, USA. CD8 memory samples consisted of magnetically selected CD45RO+ cells combined with CCR7-negative CD45RA+ effector memory (TemRA) cells. After blood collection by leukapheresis, PBMCs were isolated using Ficoll-Histopaque density gradient centrifugation and then cryopreserved in the vapor phase of liquid nitrogen. Analytical flow cytometry was used to check the purity and quantity of each magnetically sorted T cell population. Each sorted fraction had its genomic DNA isolated and then quantified by UV absorbance on a Nanodrop 2000c.

The V and J genes are TRBV27 and TRBJ2-2; 8 junctional bases match TRBD2. This TCR came from a man aged 18 to 29 in good health. Some clones in this sample may be carry-over from other donors' samples. Sequences were obtained from memory CD8+ T cells from PBMCs. Reading the label with the study, this specimen's cell subset or site is: CD45RO+ cells pooled with CCR7-negative TemRA cells. The CDR3 corresponds to CASSFIGTRGNTGELFF. In nucleotides, the sequence is TGTGCCAGCAGTTTTATAGGGACTAGGGGAAACACCGGGGAGCTGTTTTTT.